Included here is one TCR beta chain sequence, with context. Cohorts were determined from participant-reported clinical history. Assay: immunoSEQ multiplex PCR; the TCRdb copy retains only in-frame clones and omits some. Among 320,000 or so clones, around 86% were seen once, and the ten largest hold approximately 5%. There are 16 residues in the CDR3. The germline CDR1 and CDR2 sequences are SGHTA and FQGNSA. V shed 5 bases, J shed 5 bases, and the junction held 13 bases outside the gene matches. The sample is drawn from a study of blood T cell repertoires in COVID-19. The origin of this receptor is a man between 60 and 70 years old who had recovered from COVID-19. This chain connects TRBV7-2 to TRBJ2-5; 8 bases map to TRBD2. Sequencing input: PBMCs or T cells enriched from blood (not recorded which). CDR3 coding DNA: TGTGCCAGCAGCCCACAGTGGGTAGCGGGACGGGAGACCCAGTACTTC. Translation: CASSPQWVAGRETQYF.